This TCR beta chain stems from a study of blood T cell repertoires in COVID-19. Sequencing used immunoSEQ multiplex PCR; TCRdb keeps in-frame clones, though not all of them. The sample yields about 9,000 clones, 65% to 90% seen once. V lost 5 bases and J lost 2; bases outside the gene matches: 6. This CDR3 region has 14 residues. Germline V gene lookup returns CDR1 MNHEY and CDR2 SMNVEV (reference sequence). The sequence was collected from a human donor in a cohort sampled during active COVID-19. The V call is TRBV27, the J call TRBJ2-7; TRBD1 matches at 7 bases. Input material: peripheral blood. The CDR3, as DNA: TGTGCCAGCAGTAGGAGACAGGGACCCTACGAGCAGTACTTC. Translating it yields CASSRRQGPYEQYF.